Sequencing of this T cell receptor (beta chain) was carried out in a study of CD8 T cells in Susac syndrome. Points from the study as a whole: The study conceded that relatively few individuals underwent its TCR sequencing and HLA analysis.

Reverse transcription of 0.5 to 1 ug RNA was carried out with random hexamers. TCRdb passed the immunoSEQ multiplex PCR reads through MiXCR, listing each CDR3 protein once. The sample has approximately 230,000 distinct CDR3 sequences, about 94% seen once. TEMRA cells were FACS-enriched, unlike CD8+ and CD4+ T cells, which were negatively isolated. J gave up 2 bases and V 3 bases, and 4 bases lay outside the gene matches. This CDR3 contains 15 residues. As concerns this clonotype: Its target is unknown.

The receptor comes from a human donor with multiple sclerosis. The sequenced sample was CD4+ T cells from PBMCs. The chain combines TRBV12-3 or TRBV12-4 with TRBJ1-5; 7 nucleotides agree with TRBD1. CDR3 nucleotides: TGTGCCAGCAGTTTTCGACAGGGCGGCAATCAGCCCCAGCATTTT. Translating gives CASSFRQGGNQPQHF.